This passage covers 21 T cell receptor beta chains from one sample sequenced in a study of blood T cell repertoires in COVID-19. Some clones are missing from TCRdb's copy, which holds only in-frame ones; the method was immunoSEQ multiplex PCR. The sample lists 90,000 to 130,000 clones, approximately 90% occurring once. Source material: peripheral blood. These receptors were collected from a woman aged 45-60 years with acute or convalescent COVID-19.

The chain uses TRBV28 and TRBJ2-7; 9 nucleotides align to TRBD1. Germline CDR1 MDHEN, CDR2 SYDVKM. The CDR3 length is 15 residues. With 6 bases clipped from V and 4 bases from J, the junction kept 10 bases outside the gene matches. CDR3 sequence reads: CASRGTTGGGYEQYF. CDR3 coding DNA: TGTGCCAGCAGAGGAACGACAGGGGGAGGGTACGAGCAGTACTTC.

As DNA, the CDR3 is TGTGCCAGCAGTCAATCCGGGACACGCAACACTGAAGCTTTCTTT. Its protein product is CASSQSGTRNTEAFF. V usage is TRBV6-5 and J usage is TRBJ1-1, with D perhaps matching TRBD1 (6 bases). CDR1 and CDR2 (germline): MNHEY, SVGAGI. V lost 5 bases and J 2 bases, leaving 15 bases between the germline ends. The CDR3 has 15 amino acids.

The gene calls are TRBV11-2 and TRBJ2-1; 7 nucleotides match TRBD2. Trimming at V came to 4 bases and at J to 5 bases, leaving 8 bases not matched to a gene. The CDR3 contains 15 residues. Per the germline V gene, CDR1 is SGHAT and CDR2 is FQNNGV. The chain's CDR3 is CASSSSASGHNEQFF. In nucleotides, the CDR3 is TGTGCCAGCAGCTCCTCCGCTAGCGGCCACAATGAGCAGTTCTTC.

This rearrangement joins TRBV21-1 to TRBJ1-4; TRBD1, as called in the table, went unchecked against the DNA. TRBV21-1 is a pseudogene locus. There are 14 residues in the CDR3. The CDR3 DNA is TGTGCCAGCACGAAGGGGCAGGGGGATGAAAAACTGTTTTTT. Protein: CASTKGQGDEKLFF.

The genes are TRBV28 and TRBJ2-1; D might be TRBD2 (6 bases). CDR1 MDHEN and CDR2 SYDVKM come from the germline V gene. The CDR3 extends over 13 amino acids. V lost 3 bases, J lost 8 bases, and 11 bases lay in between. The CDR3 protein is CASSLTSRDEQFF. The CDR3 region has the DNA TGTGCCAGCAGTTTGACTAGTAGGGATGAGCAGTTCTTC.

The J gene is TRBJ2-1, the V gene TRBV5-1; TRBD2 aligns across 7 bases. With 0 bases clipped from V and 10 bases from J, the junction kept 4 bases outside the gene matches. The CDR3 runs 13 residues. Germline assignment: CDR1 SGHRS and CDR2 YFSETQ. Written as DNA, the CDR3 is TGCGCCAGCAGCTTGGCCGAACTAGCGGAGCAGTTCTTC. Its protein is CASSLAELAEQFF.

This clone occurred a few times. This chain connects TRBV5-1 to TRBJ2-1, with 7 bases fitting TRBD2. The CDR3 length is 19 residues. The V gene's germline CDR1 is SGHRS and CDR2 YFSETQ. V shed 0 bases and J 7 bases; nucleotides not matched to a gene: 19. CDR3 amino acids: CASSLVGLGRESKENEQFF. The CDR3 DNA follows: TGCGCCAGCAGCTTGGTGGGGCTAGGGCGGGAGTCGAAGGAGAATGAGCAGTTCTTC.

The J gene is TRBJ1-4, the V gene TRBV29-1, with a weak D call TRBD1 (5 bases). The V gene lost 4 bases and the J gene lost 8 bases, with 11 bases spanning the gap. CDR3 size: 12 residues. CDR1 and CDR2 from the germline V gene are SQVTM and ANQGSEA. The CDR3 DNA is TGCAGCGTTGCCGGGACTGGGGAAAAACTGTTTTTT. Amino acids: CSVAGTGEKLFF.

V and J are TRBV19 and TRBJ1-5; unclear D gene. Between the trimmed V and J ends, which lost 2 bases and 2 bases, there was a span of 13 bases. Germline CDR1 reads LNHDA; CDR2 reads SQIVND (reference sequence). The CDR3 covers 16 residues. CDR3 coding DNA: TGTGCCAGTAGTATATCGGCTTCGAGGGGCAATCAGCCCCAGCATTTT. Residues: CASSISASRGNQPQHF.

The chain links TRBV19 to TRBJ2-7; 12 nucleotides agree with TRBD2. The ends lost 2 bases at V and 6 bases at J; junction bases unmatched: 11. The CDR3 length is 17 residues. From germline, CDR1 is LNHDA and CDR2 SQIVND (reference sequence). The CDR3 protein is CASSIWALAGGPVEQYF. CDR3 sequence (DNA): TGTGCCAGTAGTATATGGGCCCTAGCGGGAGGGCCGGTCGAGCAGTACTTC. Complete variable domain (other parts from reference TRBV19 and TRBJ2-7): DGGITQSPKYLFRKEGQNVTLSCEQNLNHDAMYWYRQDPGQGLRLIYYSQIVNDFQKGDIAEGYSVSREKKESFPLTVTSAQKNPTAFYLCASSIWALAGGPVEQYFGPGTRLTVT.

The gene calls are TRBV2 and TRBJ1-5; 7 bases line up with TRBD1. The CDR3 has 14 amino acids. The V and J ends lost 6 bases and 6 bases, in that order; junction bases with no gene match: 8. Germline values: CDR1 SNHLY, CDR2 FYNNEI. The CDR3 loop is CASSPGQERQPQHF. The DNA of the CDR3 is TGTGCCAGCAGCCCCGGACAGGAGCGTCAGCCCCAGCATTTT.

The rearrangement uses TRBV3-1 (or the pseudogene TRBV3-2) and TRBJ2-3, with D tentatively TRBD2 (6 bases). The CDR3 length is 14 residues. CDR1 LGHDT and CDR2 YNNKEL come from the germline V gene (reference sequence). The ends were cut back, 4 bases at V and 8 bases at J, with 16 bases in the middle. Here the CDR3 DNA reads TGTGCCAGCAGCCCCTCAGGGAGGCAGCGTACGCAGTATTTT. It encodes CASSPSGRQRTQYF.

The rearrangement uses TRBV5-1 and TRBJ2-7, with D tentatively TRBD1 (6 bases). Germline assignment: CDR1 SGHRS and CDR2 YFSETQ. The CDR3 covers 14 residues. V was cut by 2 bases and J by 0 bases, with 9 bases left in between. Here the CDR3 reads CASSFAGASYEQYF. CDR3 nucleotide sequence: TGCGCCAGCAGCTTCGCAGGGGCCTCCTACGAGCAGTACTTC.

Regarding this clone: Germline is not matched at one junction end, which may reflect a read error. The rearrangement links TRBV6-5 to TRBJ1-2; D ambiguous. The CDR3 covers 13 residues. The germline CDR1 and CDR2 sequences are MNHEY and SVGAGI. CDR3 loop: CASRDLPNPSGPF. Here the CDR3 DNA reads TGTGCCAGCAGAGATCTCCCTAACCCCAGCGGCCCCTTC.

This clone came up once. The chain carries TRBV7-9 and TRBJ2-1; TRBD1 matches at 7 bases. The CDR3 contains 14 residues. V lost 4 bases and J lost 7; bases outside the gene matches: 7. Germline V gene sequence: CDR1 SEHNR, CDR2 FQNEAQ (reference sequence). CDR3 region: CASSSRQGINEQFF. CDR3 sequence (DNA): TGTGCCAGCAGCTCGAGACAGGGTATAAATGAGCAGTTCTTC.

The chain recombines TRBV10-1 with TRBJ2-1; TRBD2 matches at 7 bases. The ends lost 5 bases at V and 7 bases at J; junction bases unmatched: 11. The CDR3 runs 15 residues. CDR1 WNHNN and CDR2 SYGVQD come from the germline V gene (reference sequence). The CDR3 DNA reads as TGCGCCAGCAGTTATACCGGGACTATGATTAATGAGCAGTTCTTC. Encoded protein: CASSYTGTMINEQFF.

This sequence joins TRBV24-1 and TRBJ2-3; D is possibly TRBD1 (6 bases). The CDR3 is 14 residues long. Germline CDR1 reads KGHDR; CDR2 reads SFDVKD. V lost 4 bases to trimming and J lost 5 bases, with 12 bases between them. The CDR3 region is CATSDTGRRDTQYF. The CDR3, as DNA: TGTGCCACCAGTGACACAGGGAGAAGAGATACGCAGTATTTT.

This sequence joins TRBV9 and TRBJ2-1, with 14 bases aligning to TRBD2. Germline values: CDR1 SGDLS, CDR2 YYNGEE. This CDR3 comprises 15 residues. With 0 bases clipped from V and 13 bases from J, the junction kept 6 bases outside the gene matches. DNA of the CDR3: TGTGCCAGCAGCGTAGAGGGACTAGCGGGAGTTAACCAGTTCTTC. It specifies CASSVEGLAGVNQFF.

The V call is TRBV7-2, the J call TRBJ2-7; 7 positions agree with TRBD2. The V and J ends lost 5 bases and 1 base, in that order; junction bases with no gene match: 8. Germline V lookup: CDR1 SGHTA, CDR2 FQGNSA. CDR3 size: 15 residues. CDR3 DNA sequence: TGTGCCAGCAGCACCCGGGCAGCGGGGTCCTACGAGCAGTACTTC. It translates to CASSTRAAGSYEQYF.

The rearrangement joins TRBV5-1 to TRBJ1-4, with D perhaps matching TRBD1 (6 bases). Trimming left V 3 bases short and J 4 bases short, with 16 bases between. The CDR3 sequence is 16 residues long. Germline assignment: CDR1 SGHRS and CDR2 YFSETQ. The CDR3 protein is CASSWGPGEGNEKLFF. The CDR3 DNA reads TGCGCCAGCAGCTGGGGCCCAGGGGAGGGTAATGAAAAACTGTTTTTT.

The chain couples TRBV24-1 to TRBJ2-7, with D tentatively TRBD1 (6 bases). The CDR3 spans 14 residues. Trimming removed 4 bases at V and 2 bases at J, with 11 bases between. Germline loops: CDR1 KGHDR, CDR2 SFDVKD. CDR3 residues: CATSDSRGTYEQYF. The CDR3 DNA reads as TGTGCCACCAGTGACTCCAGGGGAACCTACGAGCAGTACTTC.